These 18 T cell receptor beta chains were sequenced from one sample in a study of T cell responses to AZD1222 COVID-19 vaccine. Only in-frame clones appear in the TCRdb table, and some are missing; sequencing was by immunoSEQ multiplex PCR. The data contain more than 80,000 clones, nearly 90% of them singletons. Sequenced material: peripheral blood, taken on day 0 of AZD1222 vaccination. These receptor sequences come from an adult in good health.

The rearrangement uses TRBV6-6 and TRBJ1-1, with a weak D call TRBD1 (5 bases). Germline CDR1 and CDR2: MNHNY and SVGAGI (reference sequence). Trimming cost V 5 bases and J 7 bases, with 14 bases left between them. The CDR3 sequence is 13 residues long. The CDR3 is CASSPRDGVEAFF. CDR3 bases: TGTGCCAGCAGTCCCCGGGACGGCGTTGAAGCTTTCTTT.

The chain combines TRBV28 with TRBJ1-2; D not certain. The CDR3 runs to 13 residues. Trimming took off 5 bases at V and 4 bases at J, with 11 bases between the two ends. Germline V gene lookup returns CDR1 MDHEN and CDR2 SYDVKM. CDR3 coding DNA: TGTGCCAGCAGTGCATCAGGAGTCTATGGCTACACCTTC. Amino acid sequence: CASSASGVYGYTF.

This clone was counted a single time. The chain links TRBV28 to TRBJ2-7, with 7 bases identical to TRBD1. The V segment lost 5 bases and the J segment 2 bases; nucleotides outside the gene matches: 3. The CDR3 has 13 amino acids. The V gene's germline CDR1 is MDHEN and CDR2 SYDVKM. In DNA form, the CDR3 reads TGTGCCAGCAGTGGGACAGCAGCCTACGAGCAGTACTTC. Protein: CASSGTAAYEQYF.

V and J are TRBV24-1 and TRBJ2-3; no clear D gene. Trimming pared 10 bases from V and 4 bases from J, leaving 8 bases between. The CDR3 has 11 amino acids. Germline CDR1 reads KGHDR; CDR2 reads SFDVKD. DNA of the CDR3: TGTGCCACAGGGTCCTCAGATACGCAGTATTTT. It codes for CATGSSDTQYF.

This clone appeared many times. The chain recombines TRBV6-4 with TRBJ2-1, with D tentatively TRBD1 or TRBD2 (5 bases each). This CDR3 contains 15 residues. The V end lost 5 bases, the J end lost 5 bases, and 16 bases lay between the germline ends. Germline V gene data show CDR1 as MRHNA and CDR2 as SNTAGT. This CDR3 reads CASSKDYWGNNEQFF. The DNA for the CDR3 is TGTGCCAGCAGTAAAGACTATTGGGGGAACAATGAGCAGTTCTTC.

The chain joins TRBV7-2 to TRBJ1-5; D remains unclear. The CDR3 runs 15 residues. Germline V gene lookup returns CDR1 SGHTA and CDR2 FQGNSA. Trimming took 1 base from V and 0 from J, leaving 7 bases between them. The CDR3 region has the DNA TGTGCCAGCAGCTTAGGAGCAAATAGCAATCAGCCCCAGCATTTT. Its protein product is CASSLGANSNQPQHF.

This clone was detected only once. The chain combines TRBV3-1 (or the pseudogene TRBV3-2) with TRBJ2-5; 8 nucleotides align to TRBD1. CDR3 length: 16 amino acids. Per germline, CDR1 LGHDT and CDR2 YNNKEL (reference sequence). V trimming: 0 bases; J trimming: 4 bases; junction bases outside the gene matches: 7. The CDR3 DNA follows: TGTGCCAGCAGCCAAGATGATCAGGGGGCGGCAGAGACCCAGTACTTC. This gives the protein CASSQDDQGAAETQYF.

The chain uses TRBV13 and TRBJ2-2; D may match TRBD1 or TRBD2 (5 bases each). Germline V CDR1 and CDR2: PRHDT, FYEKMQ (reference sequence). V lost 5 bases and J lost 8, with 27 bases in between. The CDR3 consists of 18 residues. The CDR3 nucleotides are TGTGCCAGCAGCCGACCTTTGGGGCTAGCCGAACTCGGGGGGGAGCTGTTTTTT. Translation: CASSRPLGLAELGGELFF.

This clone was counted only a few times. The chain links TRBV27 to TRBJ1-6; TRBD1 matches at 7 bases. The CDR3 covers 16 residues. V was pared by 5 bases and J by 3 bases, with 7 bases of the junction left unmatched. CDR1 is MNHEY and CDR2 is SMNVEV in the germline V gene (reference sequence). The CDR3: CASSLTGAIYNSPLHF. The CDR3 DNA reads TGTGCCAGCAGTCTTACAGGGGCCATCTATAATTCACCCCTCCACTTT.

V is TRBV18 and J is TRBJ1-3, with D possibly TRBD1 on 5 matching bases. CDR3 length: 14 amino acids. Germline loops: CDR1 KGHSH, CDR2 LQKENI. V was pared by 1 base and J by 4 bases, with 8 bases between. The CDR3 DNA reads as TGTGCCAGCTCACCACGGGGGACCGGAAACACCATATATTTT. This codes for CASSPRGTGNTIYF.

This clone appeared a single time. This rearrangement joins TRBV9 to TRBJ2-2; D is perhaps TRBD2 (6 bases). Between the trimmed V and J ends, which lost 3 bases and 1 base, there was a span of 13 bases. CDR3 length: 16 residues. CDR1 is SGDLS and CDR2 is YYNGEE in the germline V gene. The CDR3 sequence is CASSGTGLLNTGELFF. The CDR3 DNA is TGTGCCAGCAGCGGTACCGGACTATTGAACACCGGGGAGCTGTTTTTT.

This clone was observed once. This chain's CDR3 is CASSYGTGVGNEQFF. DNA for the CDR3: TGTGCCAGCAGCTACGGGACAGGGGTGGGCAATGAGCAGTTCTTC. V gene TRBV11-3 combines with J gene TRBJ2-1, with 10 positions matching TRBD1. The CDR3 extends over 15 amino acids. V lost 4 bases, J lost 6 bases, and 6 bases stayed unmatched. Germline V gene data show CDR1 as SGHNT and CDR2 as YENEEA.

The chain is built from TRBV30 and TRBJ2-7; D is possibly TRBD2 (5 bases). This CDR3 comprises 13 residues. Between the trimmed V and J ends, which lost 1 base and 5 bases, there was a span of 12 bases. The germline gives CDR1 GTSNPN, CDR2 SVGIG (reference sequence). The CDR3 nucleotides are TGTGCCTGGAGTGCCGGGAAAATAAACGAGCAGTACTTC. It encodes CAWSAGKINEQYF.

The rearrangement uses TRBV30 and TRBJ1-2, with D unclear. This CDR3 region has 12 residues. V was shortened by 5 bases and J by 9 bases, with 16 bases between the two germline ends. Germline V gene sequence: CDR1 GTSNPN, CDR2 SVGIG (reference sequence). In DNA form, the CDR3 reads TGTGCCTGGGGCCTGCGGTCCCAAAGCTACACCTTC. The encoded protein is CAWGLRSQSYTF.

This chain connects TRBV14 to TRBJ2-1, with D perhaps TRBD1 (5 bases). Trimming stripped 4 bases from V and 7 bases from J, with 11 bases between. Looked up from germline, CDR1 is SGHDN and CDR2 is FVKESK. This CDR3 spans 13 amino acids. The CDR3 region has the DNA TGTGCCAGCAGCCTTGGTAGACAGAATGAGCAGTTCTTC. This codes for CASSLGRQNEQFF.

J is TRBJ2-2 and V is TRBV7-3; D is uncertain. There are 13 residues in the CDR3. V lost 3 bases and J 2 bases, leaving 4 bases between the germline ends. Germline loops: CDR1 SGHTA, CDR2 FQGTGA. CDR3 nucleotides: TGTGCCAGCAGCTTGAGTAACACCGGGGAGCTGTTTTTT. The encoded protein is CASSLSNTGELFF.

The CDR3 region is CASSEAPIRTGTTSGNTIYF. Here the CDR3 DNA reads TGTGCCAGCAGTGAAGCCCCCATAAGGACAGGAACTACCTCTGGAAACACCATATATTTT. The chain uses TRBV6-1 and TRBJ1-3; 7 nucleotides line up with TRBD1. Germline lookup yields CDR1 MNHNS and CDR2 SASEGT. The CDR3 has 20 residues. The junction had 14 bases not matched to a gene; V was cut back by 0 bases and J by 0 bases.

V usage is TRBV7-6 and J usage is TRBJ2-5, with TRBD2 identical over 12 bases. Germline CDR1 is SGHVS and CDR2 is FNYEAQ. V lost 4 bases, J lost 7 bases, and 16 bases stayed unmatched. This CDR3 has 18 residues. CDR3 coding DNA: TGTGCCAGCAGCTGGGCGACTAGCGGGAGTTGGGTCAAGGGGACCCAGTACTTC. The encoded protein is CASSWATSGSWVKGTQYF.